This T cell receptor (beta chain) emerged from a study of identical twins. This clonotype was recorded a few times. CDR3 size: 18 residues. Germline-derived CDR1 and CDR2 are SGHRS and YFSETQ. V was clipped by 4 bases and J by 3 bases, with 25 bases between them. A universal primer site was incorporated via template switching, and the cDNA contained unique molecular identifiers. TCRdb passed the 5' RACE reads through MiXCR, listing each CDR3 protein once. Of about 260,000 distinct CDR3 sequences listed, 5.5% to 8% are singletons. These data also featured in a second study, about yellow fever vaccine responses in identical twins.

The chain employs TRBV5-1 and TRBJ1-1; D gene ambiguous. The TCR comes from a woman aged 18-29 years in good health. What was sequenced was memory (CD45RO+) T cells sorted from blood. The DNA for the CDR3 is TGCGCCAGCAGCCCCAGAGCCCCTTTAAGAAAGGAGGACACTGAAGCTTTCTTT. It specifies CASSPRAPLRKEDTEAFF.